Each of the 23 T cell receptor beta chains below was sequenced from the same sample in a study of blood T cell repertoires in COVID-19. The protocol was immunoSEQ multiplex PCR, while the TCRdb copy is restricted to in-frame clones and leaves out a portion. In the table there are around 300,000 clones, over 75% of which are singletons. Sequencing input: PBMCs or T cells enriched from blood (not recorded which). The receptors shown here come from a woman younger than 45 who had recovered from COVID-19.

This chain joins TRBV7-9 and TRBJ1-4, with D possibly matching TRBD1 (5 bases). The V and J ends lost 5 bases and 10 bases respectively, with 14 bases between them. In germline, CDR1 is SEHNR, CDR2 FQNEAQ (reference sequence). The CDR3 totals 13 residues. The CDR3 is CASSTSTQGKLFF. The CDR3 nucleotides are TGTGCCAGCAGCACCTCCACCCAGGGAAAACTGTTTTTT.

The V call is TRBV12-3 or TRBV12-4, the J call TRBJ2-3; a possible D gene is TRBD2 (6 bases). This CDR3 is 12 amino acids long. V shed 4 bases and J shed 8 bases, with 10 bases lying between them. The CDR3 DNA follows: TGTGCCAGCAGTTGGGGACTGAGTACGCAGTATTTT. It codes for CASSWGLSTQYF.

The chain uses TRBV5-6 and TRBJ2-7; the D gene is possibly TRBD2 (7 bases). Between the trimmed V and J ends, which lost 5 bases and 6 bases, there was a span of 21 bases. Germline V gene data show CDR1 as SGHDT and CDR2 as YYEEEE. The CDR3 extends over 15 amino acids. In DNA, the CDR3 is TGTGCCAGCAGGCTTGGGGCGGGGGCCCCGATCGAGCAGTACTTC. It specifies CASRLGAGAPIEQYF.

This sequence joins TRBV2 and TRBJ1-5; D remains ambiguous. V lost 8 bases and J lost 4, with 15 bases in between. The CDR3 is 14 amino acids. Per germline, CDR1 SNHLY and CDR2 FYNNEI. The CDR3 DNA is TGTGCCAGCCAAAGTCGGCTAGGTAATCAGCCCCAGCATTTT. Its protein is CASQSRLGNQPQHF.

This sequence joins TRBV7-9 and TRBJ1-1, with D unresolved. Trimming cost V 5 bases and J 3 bases, with 16 bases left between them. Germline CDR1 reads SEHNR; CDR2 reads FQNEAQ (reference sequence). The CDR3 spans 15 residues. As DNA, the CDR3 is TGTGCCAGCAGCACCGCGGGAGGTTTGGACACTGAAGCTTTCTTT. It specifies CASSTAGGLDTEAFF. The full variable domain, in which reference TRBV7-9 and TRBJ1-1 provide the parts outside the CDR3, is DTGVSQNPRHKITKRGQNVTFRCDPISEHNRLYWYRQTLGQGPEFLTYFQNEAQLEKSRLLSDRFSAERPKGSFSTLEIQRTEQGDSAMYLCASSTAGGLDTEAFFGQGTRLTVV.

J is TRBJ2-7 and V is TRBV7-6, with D possibly being TRBD2 (7 bases). Deletions cut 5 bases from V and 7 bases from J, with 18 bases between. The CDR3 length is 14 residues. Germline V lookup: CDR1 SGHVS, CDR2 FNYEAQ. The CDR3 DNA reads as TGTGCCAGCAGCCTCAGAGGAGGGGGGGCTGAGCAGTACTTC. Translating gives CASSLRGGGAEQYF.

The V and J genes are TRBV19 and TRBJ1-1, with TRBD1 as a possible D gene (6 bases). Trimming shortened V by 5 bases and J by 1 base, and 14 bases separated the two germline ends. The CDR3 is made up of 15 amino acids. The germline CDR1 and CDR2 sequences are LNHDA and SQIVND (reference sequence). For the CDR3, the DNA is TGTGCCAGTAGTTACGCCCGGACAGCGAACACTGAAGCTTTCTTT. It specifies CASSYARTANTEAFF. Using reference TRBV19 and TRBJ1-1 for the parts outside the CDR3, the full variable domain is DGGITQSPKYLFRKEGQNVTLSCEQNLNHDAMYWYRQDPGQGLRLIYYSQIVNDFQKGDIAEGYSVSREKKESFPLTVTSAQKNPTAFYLCASSYARTANTEAFFGQGTRLTVV.

This clone was seen just once. The chain carries TRBV2 and TRBJ1-4; unclear D gene. V was pared by 4 bases and J by 13 bases, with 13 bases between. CDR1 SNHLY and CDR2 FYNNEI come from the germline V gene. CDR3 size: 12 residues. CDR3 nucleotide sequence: TGTGCCAGCAGTGGGGAGAGCGGAATACTGTTTTTT. It translates to CASSGESGILFF. Full variable domain (remainder filled in from reference TRBV2 and TRBJ1-4): EPEVTQTPSHQVTQMGQEVILRCVPISNHLYFYWYRQILGQKVEFLVSFYNNEISEKSEIFDDQFSVERPDGSNFTLKIRSTKLEDSAMYFCASSGESGILFFGSGTQLSVL.

The chain couples TRBV27 to TRBJ2-1, with TRBD2 matching 10 bases. From germline, CDR1 is MNHEY and CDR2 SMNVEV (reference sequence). J was trimmed by 9 bases and V by 5 bases; bases with no gene match: 10. This CDR3 has 15 residues. The CDR3 DNA reads as TGTGCCAGCAGTACGCCAGCGGGGGGGCGGGGTGAGCAGTTCTTC. As protein: CASSTPAGGRGEQFF.

This clone appeared a few times. The chain uses TRBV30 and TRBJ2-3; possible D gene TRBD1, 6 bases. Germline V gene sequence: CDR1 GTSNPN, CDR2 SVGIG (reference sequence). CDR3 length: 17 residues. The ends were cut back, 0 bases at V and 0 bases at J, with 16 bases in the middle. The CDR3 loop is CAWSVQVLGASTDTQYF. CDR3 DNA: TGTGCCTGGAGTGTACAAGTGCTGGGGGCTAGCACAGATACGCAGTATTTT.

The chain uses TRBV28 and TRBJ1-1; D may be TRBD1 (5 bases). V lost 6 bases, J lost 1 base, and 15 bases lay in between. The CDR3 loop spans 15 amino acids. Germline V gene sequence: CDR1 MDHEN, CDR2 SYDVKM. As DNA, the CDR3 is TGTGCCAGCAGCCCCGCCACCGGGGGGAACACTGAAGCTTTCTTT. Translation: CASSPATGGNTEAFF.

The V gene is TRBV29-1, the J gene TRBJ1-1, with 8 nucleotides matching TRBD1. V lost 6 bases, J lost 4 bases, and 10 bases stayed unmatched. The CDR3 is 14 amino acids. Germline V gene data show CDR1 as SQVTM and CDR2 as ANQGSEA. This CDR3 is CSVFRGREGTEAFF. In nucleotides, the CDR3 is TGCAGCGTGTTCAGGGGGCGCGAGGGCACTGAAGCTTTCTTT. Drawing the rest from reference TRBV29-1 and TRBJ1-1, the complete variable domain is SAVISQKPSRDICQRGTSLTIQCQVDSQVTMMFWYRQQPGQSLTLIATANQGSEATYESGFVIDKFPISRPNLTFSTLTVSNMSPEDSSIYLCSVFRGREGTEAFFGQGTRLTVV.

This chain connects TRBV12-3 or TRBV12-4 to TRBJ1-3, with D uncertain. The CDR3 runs 13 residues. The V gene lost 6 bases and the J gene lost 1 base, with 7 bases spanning the gap. The CDR3 bases are TGTGCCAGCAGGGGCTATTCTGGAAACACCATATATTTT. It is translated as CASRGYSGNTIYF.

This chain joins TRBV10-3 and TRBJ2-5; TRBD2 agrees at 8 bases. The J segment lost 2 bases and the V segment lost 6 bases, leaving 8 bases of the junction unmatched. This CDR3 has 15 amino acids. Germline lookup yields CDR1 ENHRY and CDR2 SYGVKD. The CDR3 DNA reads TGTGCCATCAGGAGATCGGGGGGGGAACAAGAGACCCAGTACTTC. Its protein is CAIRRSGGEQETQYF.

In its sample, this clone was seen a few times. The chain has TRBV5-8 and TRBJ1-4; 8 nucleotides match TRBD1. V trimming: 0 bases; J trimming: 7 bases; junction bases outside the gene matches: 5. Germline CDR1 reads SGHTS; CDR2 reads YDEGEE. CDR3 size: 15 residues. The CDR3: CASSLGYRGSEKLFF. The CDR3 coding sequence is TGTGCCAGCAGCTTGGGTTACAGGGGGTCTGAAAAACTGTTTTTT.

V is TRBV28 and J is TRBJ1-3, with D perhaps matching TRBD1 (5 bases). Trimming took off 6 bases at V and 0 bases at J, with 15 bases between the two ends. CDR3 length equals 16 residues. Germline V CDR1 and CDR2: MDHEN, SYDVKM. CDR3 sequence reads: CASRSQGWGSGNTIYF. The CDR3 coding sequence is TGTGCCAGCAGATCCCAGGGCTGGGGCTCTGGAAACACCATATATTTT. The full variable domain, rest sourced from reference TRBV28 and TRBJ1-3, is DVKVTQSSRYLVKRTGEKVFLECVQDMDHENMFWYRQDPGLGLRLIYFSYDVKMKEKGDIPEGYSVSREKKERFSLILESASTNQTSMYLCASRSQGWGSGNTIYFGEGSWLTVV.

The J gene is TRBJ2-7, the V gene TRBV11-2; TRBD1 is a possible D gene (6 bases). The CDR3 contains 14 residues. Germline-derived CDR1 and CDR2 are SGHAT and FQNNGV. The V end lost 5 bases, the J end lost 7 bases, and 18 bases lay between the germline ends. CDR3 sequence reads: CASSQGSGVGEQYF. The CDR3 nucleotides are TGTGCCAGCAGCCAGGGATCAGGGGTCGGAGAGCAGTACTTC.

This rearrangement joins TRBV2 to TRBJ1-5, with TRBD1 identical over 10 bases. Germline V gives CDR1 SNHLY, CDR2 FYNNEI. V lost 4 bases to trimming and J lost 2 bases; unmatched junction nucleotides: 8. The CDR3 spans 17 residues. CDR3 sequence reads: CASSGDRGRGGNQPQHF. In DNA, the CDR3 is TGTGCCAGCAGTGGAGACAGGGGGCGCGGGGGCAATCAGCCCCAGCATTTT.

V is TRBV7-2 and J is TRBJ1-5; the D is unclear. Germline values: CDR1 SGHTA, CDR2 FQGNSA. The CDR3 length is 14 residues. Trimming cost V 1 base and J 4 bases, with 8 bases left between them. The CDR3 bases are TGTGCCAGCAGCTTAGGAGGTGGTAATCAGCCCCAGCATTTT. This translates into CASSLGGGNQPQHF.

V gene TRBV9 combines with J gene TRBJ1-6; a possible D gene is TRBD1 (5 bases). Germline V gene sequence: CDR1 SGDLS, CDR2 YYNGEE. The CDR3 runs 14 residues. V was cut by 0 bases and J by 5 bases, with 6 bases left in between. In nucleotides, the CDR3 is TGTGCCAGCAGCGTAGAAGGGGATAATTCACCCCTCCACTTT. The encoded protein is CASSVEGDNSPLHF.

The chain employs TRBV5-1 and TRBJ1-6, with D perhaps TRBD1 (5 bases). Germline V gene sequence: CDR1 SGHRS, CDR2 YFSETQ. Trimming pared 0 bases from V and 6 bases from J, leaving 16 bases between. The CDR3 is 17 amino acids. The CDR3 DNA is TGCGCCAGCAGCTTGGGGCTCCGGCAGGGCGGTAATTCACCCCTCCACTTT. This translates into CASSLGLRQGGNSPLHF.

The chain is built from TRBV6-5 and TRBJ2-3; tentative D call: TRBD2 (6 bases). Germline V gives CDR1 MNHEY, CDR2 SVGAGI. Trimming pared 6 bases from V and 5 bases from J, leaving 12 bases between. The CDR3 runs 13 residues. The CDR3 region has the DNA TGTGCCAGCAGACAGACTAGAAAAGATACGCAGTATTTT. Translation: CASRQTRKDTQYF.

The chain couples TRBV2 to TRBJ1-5; 7 bases fit TRBD1. CDR3 length: 16 amino acids. CDR1 is SNHLY and CDR2 is FYNNEI in the germline V gene. V gave up 5 bases and J gave up 0 bases; unmatched junction bases: 7. The CDR3 here is CASSPQGLDSNQPQHF. The DNA for the CDR3 is TGTGCCAGCAGTCCACAGGGGTTGGATAGCAATCAGCCCCAGCATTTT.